This TCR beta chain is drawn from a study of response to subunit inactivated influenza vaccine. TCRdb re-derived calls from the RT-PCR reads in MiXCR, one entry per CDR3 protein. The table records some 540,000 distinct CDR3 sequences, approximately 24% of them present only once. The CDR3 totals 13 residues. The V gene end was trimmed by 6 bases and the J gene end by 0 bases; junction bases not matched to a gene: 4. Germline values: CDR1 DFQATT, CDR2 SNEGSKA (reference sequence). The same specimen was also included in a second study, on T cells expressing NK-cell markers. From that study: Making the TCR beta cDNA relied on 5'RACE template switching with UMIs.

The input for sequencing was CD4+ T cells sorted from PBMCs, taken 12 days after vaccination. The chain recombines TRBV20-1 with TRBJ2-5, with 7 bases identical to TRBD2. This TCR derives from a man aged 45-65 years who received an inactivated influenza vaccine. The CDR3 DNA reads as TGCAGTGCCTTACTAGCGAACCAAGAGACCCAGTACTTC. This translates into CSALLANQETQYF.